A single sample is the source of the 26 T cell receptor beta chains below, sequenced in a study of CD8 T cells in Susac syndrome. The RNA input was roughly 0.45 to 1 ug, and it was reverse transcribed with random hexamers. TCRdb re-analysed the immunoSEQ multiplex PCR reads in MiXCR, keeping a single row per CDR3 protein. The data hold 100,000 to 150,000 distinct CDR3 sequences, with about 95% observed a single time. Material for sequencing was CD4+ T cells from PBMCs. The receptors were sampled from a human donor in good health.

The V gene is TRBV5-6, the J gene TRBJ1-3, with TRBD1 identical over 9 bases. The CDR3 has 14 amino acids. CDR1 is SGHDT, CDR2 YYEEEE, per germline. J lost 2 bases, V lost 4 bases, and 1 base had no gene match. CDR3 protein: CASSRTGAGNTIYF. Here the CDR3 DNA reads TGTGCCAGCAGCCGGACAGGGGCTGGAAACACCATATATTTT.

V is TRBV30 and J is TRBJ1-1, with D perhaps matching TRBD1 (5 bases). The ends were cut back, 4 bases at V and 5 bases at J, with 20 bases in the middle. Germline loops: CDR1 GTSNPN, CDR2 SVGIG (reference sequence). The CDR3 has 15 amino acids. CDR3 region: CAWIRTGGKRTEAFF. CDR3 coding DNA: TGTGCCTGGATCCGCACGGGGGGGAAGCGAACTGAAGCTTTCTTT.

This clonotype was detected only once. The V gene is TRBV3-1, the J gene TRBJ2-2, with unresolved D. Germline assignment: CDR1 LGHDT and CDR2 YNNKEL (reference sequence). This CDR3 is built from 13 residues. With 0 bases removed from V and 9 bases from J, the gap between germline ends came to 8 bases. CDR3 residues: CASSQDGFWELFF. The CDR3 DNA reads TGTGCCAGCAGCCAAGATGGCTTCTGGGAGCTGTTTTTT.

For this clonotype: The junction differs from germline at one of its ends, possibly a read error. The rearrangement links TRBV6-1 to TRBJ2-7, with 9 nucleotides matching TRBD2. CDR3 length: 16 residues. The germline gives CDR1 MNHNS, CDR2 SASEGT. The CDR3 region is CASSEGLAGASSEQYF. The CDR3 DNA follows: TGTGCCAGCAGTGAAGGTTTAGCGGGAGCCTCCTCCGAGCAGTACTTC.

The genes are TRBV28 and TRBJ2-1, with no clear D. The germline gives CDR1 MDHEN, CDR2 SYDVKM. The germline V and J ends were trimmed by 5 bases and 0 bases, with 11 bases remaining between them. The CDR3 has 15 amino acids. CDR3 sequence: CASSPRISSYNEQFF. The CDR3 DNA reads TGTGCCAGCAGTCCGCGTATTAGCTCCTACAATGAGCAGTTCTTC. Supplemented by reference TRBV28 and TRBJ2-1, the full variable domain reads DVKVTQSSRYLVKRTGEKVFLECVQDMDHENMFWYRQDPGLGLRLIYFSYDVKMKEKGDIPEGYSVSREKKERFSLILESASTNQTSMYLCASSPRISSYNEQFFGPGTRLTVL.

This chain uses TRBV19 with TRBJ2-2; D uncertain. CDR3 length: 12 amino acids. V lost 7 bases and J 1 base, leaving 4 bases between the germline ends. Per germline, CDR1 LNHDA and CDR2 SQIVND (reference sequence). CDR3 region: CASKENTGELFF. CDR3 DNA sequence: TGTGCCAGTAAAGAGAACACCGGGGAGCTGTTTTTT.

This chain joins TRBV29-1 and TRBJ2-7; 8 nucleotides line up with TRBD1. Germline V gives CDR1 SQVTM, CDR2 ANQGSEA. V lost 3 bases, J lost 2 bases, and 6 bases stayed unmatched. This CDR3 has 14 residues. The CDR3 spells CSVDLGQAPYEQYF. The CDR3 coding sequence is TGCAGCGTTGACCTGGGACAGGCGCCCTACGAGCAGTACTTC.

This chain uses TRBV6-2 or TRBV6-3 with TRBJ2-3; the D gene could be TRBD1 or TRBD2 (5 bases each). Germline V lookup: CDR1 MNHEY, CDR2 SVGEGT. The CDR3 is 15 residues long. V shed 5 bases and J shed 0 bases, with 12 bases lying between them. The CDR3 DNA reads TGTGCCAGCAGTCGACTCGGGGCGAGCACAGATACGCAGTATTTT. As protein: CASSRLGASTDTQYF.

The chain links TRBV20-1 to TRBJ2-7; tentative D call: TRBD2 (5 bases). The CDR3 runs 14 residues. CDR1 DFQATT and CDR2 SNEGSKA come from the germline V gene (reference sequence). The V gene lost 4 bases and the J gene lost 4 bases, with 17 bases spanning the gap. Written as DNA, the CDR3 is TGCAGTGCTACCGCGGCGGGCCCTTCATACGAGCAGTACTTC. Protein sequence: CSATAAGPSYEQYF.

The chain uses TRBV15 and TRBJ2-7, with 7 bases matching TRBD1. Germline V gene lookup returns CDR1 LNHNV and CDR2 YYDKDF (reference sequence). The ends lost 1 base at V and 4 bases at J; junction bases unmatched: 4. The CDR3 has 14 amino acids. CDR3 sequence reads: CATSRVGGEYEQYF. As DNA, the CDR3 is TGTGCCACCAGCAGAGTAGGGGGCGAATACGAGCAGTACTTC.

The chain couples TRBV7-2 to TRBJ1-5; the D is unclear. The CDR3 runs 16 residues. V was clipped by 1 base and J by 3 bases, with 13 bases between them. Looked up from germline, CDR1 is SGHTA and CDR2 is FQGNSA. CDR3 DNA: TGTGCCAGCAGCTTAGTCCCGGACCCCCACAATCAGCCCCAGCATTTT. Translating it yields CASSLVPDPHNQPQHF.

This CDR3 is CASSDADTQYF. The DNA for the CDR3 is TGTGCCAGCAGTGACGCAGATACGCAGTATTTT. The gene calls are TRBV2 and TRBJ2-3; D ambiguous. V was shortened by 3 bases and J by 4 bases, with 2 bases between the two germline ends. Germline V CDR1 and CDR2: SNHLY, FYNNEI. The CDR3 spans 11 residues.

V usage is TRBV7-9 and J usage is TRBJ2-3; no reliable D call. The V end lost 7 bases, the J end lost 0 bases, and 5 bases lay between the germline ends. CDR3 length equals 12 residues. Germline CDR1 and CDR2: SEHNR and FQNEAQ (reference sequence). CDR3 DNA sequence: TGTGCCAGCACTCGAAGCACAGATACGCAGTATTTT. Protein: CASTRSTDTQYF.

The chain has TRBV7-2 and TRBJ2-5; 7 nucleotides line up with TRBD1. The trim removed 7 bases at V and 4 bases at J, leaving 18 bases unmatched. Germline CDR1 and CDR2: SGHTA and FQGNSA. This CDR3 contains 17 residues. In DNA form, the CDR3 reads TGTGCCAGCATCTCCAGGGGGAGTTTTAGGCCGTTAGAGACCCAGTACTTC. Translating it yields CASISRGSFRPLETQYF.

This chain uses TRBV19 with TRBJ2-7, with TRBD2 identical over 8 bases. CDR3 length equals 13 residues. Trimming cost V 10 bases and J 5 bases; bases outside gene matches: 10. The V gene's germline CDR1 is LNHDA and CDR2 SQIVND (reference sequence). The CDR3 reads CATASGSGNEQYF. CDR3 DNA: TGTGCCACGGCAAGCGGGAGTGGGAACGAGCAGTACTTC.

The rearrangement joins TRBV3-1 to TRBJ2-2; D might be TRBD1 or TRBD2, each matching 5 bases. Trimming left V 4 bases short and J 5 bases short, with 14 bases between. Germline CDR1 LGHDT, CDR2 YNNKEL (reference sequence). The CDR3 contains 15 residues. DNA for the CDR3: TGTGCCAGCAGCCGAGGGGATTCGAGAACCGGGGAGCTGTTTTTT. Translated, it gives CASSRGDSRTGELFF.

The chain recombines TRBV5-1 with TRBJ2-7; tentative D call: TRBD2 (6 bases). Germline V lookup: CDR1 SGHRS, CDR2 YFSETQ. The CDR3 length is 14 residues. V was cut by 4 bases and J by 5 bases, with 16 bases left in between. The CDR3 sequence is CASSLSGLVNEQYF. In nucleotides, the CDR3 is TGCGCCAGCAGCCTTAGCGGCCTAGTAAACGAGCAGTACTTC.

The chain uses TRBV10-3 and TRBJ2-1; weak D call: TRBD2 (5 bases). The V end lost 4 bases, the J end lost 5 bases, and 9 bases lay between the germline ends. This CDR3 contains 13 residues. Germline assignment: CDR1 ENHRY and CDR2 SYGVKD. CDR3 sequence reads: CAISGTFDNEQFF. In DNA form, the CDR3 reads TGTGCCATCAGTGGGACTTTTGACAATGAGCAGTTCTTC.

The chain employs TRBV18 and TRBJ2-5; TRBD2 aligns across 12 bases. Germline CDR1 is KGHSH and CDR2 is LQKENI. The junction had 7 bases not matched to a gene; V was cut back by 3 bases and J by 2 bases. The CDR3 covers 17 residues. The CDR3 nucleotides read TGTGCCAGCTCACCCGGACTAGCGGGGCGGTTACAAGAGACCCAGTACTTC. Translated: CASSPGLAGRLQETQYF.

In DNA, the CDR3 is TGTGCCAGCAGTGCAGGGGTTCTTGAGCAGTTCTTC. Translated: CASSAGVLEQFF. The V and J genes are TRBV28 and TRBJ2-1, with a possible D match to TRBD1 (6 bases). Trimming cost V 5 bases and J 9 bases, with 11 bases left between them. The germline gives CDR1 MDHEN, CDR2 SYDVKM. The CDR3 runs to 12 residues.

The V and J genes are TRBV2 and TRBJ2-4; D gene ambiguous. CDR1 and CDR2 from the germline V gene are SNHLY and FYNNEI. The CDR3 totals 16 residues. The V and J ends lost 1 base and 0 bases respectively, with 10 bases between them. The CDR3 nucleotides read TGTGCCAGCAGTGAAGAGATCCAGTCAGCCAAAAACATTCAGTACTTC. As protein: CASSEEIQSAKNIQYF.

V usage is TRBV3-1 and J usage is TRBJ2-2; maybe TRBD2 (6 bases). V was shortened by 4 bases and J by 5 bases, with 14 bases between the two germline ends. The germline gives CDR1 LGHDT, CDR2 YNNKEL (reference sequence). This CDR3 has 15 residues. The CDR3 here is CASSRDSGYTGELFF. CDR3 sequence (DNA): TGTGCCAGCAGCCGGGACTCCGGTTATACCGGGGAGCTGTTTTTT. The entire variable domain, with the rest obtained from reference TRBV3-1 and TRBJ2-2, is as follows: DTAVSQTPKYLVTQMGNDKSIKCEQNLGHDTMYWYKQDSKKFLKIMFSYNNKELIINETVPNRFSPKSPDKAHLNLHINSLELGDSAVYFCASSRDSGYTGELFFGEGSRLTVL.

The chain combines TRBV5-1 with TRBJ2-2, with TRBD2 matching over 8 bases. V lost 4 bases, J lost 5 bases, and 7 bases stayed unmatched. The length of the CDR3 is 15 residues. Germline values: CDR1 SGHRS, CDR2 YFSETQ. The CDR3 is CASSAGTSDTGELFF. In DNA, the CDR3 is TGCGCCAGCAGCGCCGGGACTAGTGATACCGGGGAGCTGTTTTTT.

The chain links TRBV27 to TRBJ2-5, with D maybe TRBD2 (5 bases). The CDR3 is 16 residues long. Trimming removed 9 bases from V and 4 bases from J, with 24 bases in between. Germline CDR1 is MNHEY and CDR2 is SMNVEV (reference sequence). DNA of the CDR3: TGTGCCAGTTCTACCTCCGGGGAATGGAGTGGAGAGACCCAGTACTTC. Its translation is CASSTSGEWSGETQYF.

The V gene is TRBV28, the J gene TRBJ2-7, with D perhaps given as TRBD1 or TRBD2 (6 bases each). The CDR3 contains 13 residues. Between the trimmed V and J ends, which lost 9 bases and 0 bases, there was a span of 12 bases. Germline values: CDR1 MDHEN, CDR2 SYDVKM. CDR3 loop: CASWRDTSYEQYF. CDR3 nucleotide sequence: TGTGCCAGTTGGAGGGACACCTCCTACGAGCAGTACTTC.

This chain joins TRBV2 and TRBJ2-3; 13 bases agree with TRBD2. The germline V gene has CDR1 SNHLY and CDR2 FYNNEI. The J segment lost 0 bases and the V segment lost 5 bases, leaving 8 bases of the junction unmatched. The CDR3 is 18 amino acids. CDR3: CASSPGLAGEFSTDTQYF. The CDR3 bases are TGTGCCAGCAGTCCTGGACTAGCGGGAGAGTTCAGCACAGATACGCAGTATTTT.